This entry lists 5 T cell receptor beta chains sequenced from one sample in a study of T-cell reconstitution after alpha-beta-depleted transplantation in children. Unique molecular identifiers were incorporated during preparation of the TCRbeta library. One entry per CDR3 protein, called by TCRdb with MiXCR from the PCR reads. The profile shows about 600,000 distinct CDR3 sequences, 13% of them singletons. The sample consisted of PBMCs, mostly from graft donor cells, taken 360 days after TCRalphabeta/CD19-depleted stem cell transplant. These receptor sequences come from a male patient between 5 and 17 years old who had a stem cell transplant for acute myeloid leukemia, so the T cells may come from the graft donor.

The chain employs TRBV5-1 and TRBJ2-7; D might be TRBD1 (5 bases). Trimming took 0 bases from V and 3 from J, leaving 10 bases between them. Germline CDR1 and CDR2: SGHRS and YFSETQ. The CDR3 loop spans 14 amino acids. CDR3 in amino acids: CASSLVYRSYEQYF. DNA of the CDR3: TGCGCCAGCAGCTTGGTGTACAGGAGCTACGAGCAGTACTTC. The full variable domain, with the rest looked up from reference TRBV5-1 and TRBJ2-7, is KAGVTQTPRYLIKTRGQQVTLSCSPISGHRSVSWYQQTPGQGLQFLFEYFSETQRNKGNFPGRFSGRQFSNSRSEMNVSTLELGDSALYLCASSLVYRSYEQYFGPGTRLTVT.

This clonotype showed up just a few times. The chain joins TRBV7-8 to TRBJ1-6; possibly TRBD1 for D (5 bases). CDR1 and CDR2 (germline): SGHVS, FQNEAQ. The CDR3 has 15 residues. Trimming stripped 5 bases from V and 7 bases from J, with 15 bases between. CDR3: CASSPRQIANSPLHF. For the CDR3, the DNA is TGTGCCAGCAGCCCCCGACAGATTGCCAATTCACCCCTCCACTTT. Using reference TRBV7-8 and TRBJ1-6 for the parts outside the CDR3, the full variable domain is GAGVSQSPRYKVAKRGQDVALRCDPISGHVSLFWYQQALGQGPEFLTYFQNEAQLDKSGLPSDRFFAERPEGSVSTLKIQRTQQEDSAVYLCASSPRQIANSPLHFGNGTRLTVT.

This clonotype occurred a few times. The rearrangement joins TRBV28 to TRBJ1-1; D is uncertain. The V end lost 3 bases, the J end lost 0 bases, and 8 bases lay between the germline ends. The germline V gene encodes CDR1 MDHEN and CDR2 SYDVKM. The CDR3 extends over 14 amino acids. The CDR3 here is CASSFEGMNTEAFF. In DNA, the CDR3 is TGTGCCAGCAGTTTCGAGGGTATGAACACTGAAGCTTTCTTT.

This clonotype was recorded a few times. V and J are TRBV2 and TRBJ2-3, with 8 bases lining up with TRBD2. The germline V gene encodes CDR1 SNHLY and CDR2 FYNNEI. The CDR3 runs to 13 residues. Trimming at V came to 10 bases and at J to 1 base, leaving 4 bases not matched to a gene. CDR3 coding DNA: TGTGCCACACGGGAGGGCGGCACAGATACGCAGTATTTT. It encodes CATREGGTDTQYF.

The chain uses TRBV29-1 and TRBJ2-3; D possibly corresponds to TRBD2 (6 bases). The CDR3 spans 12 residues. In germline, CDR1 is SQVTM, CDR2 ANQGSEA. V was cut by 6 bases and J by 6 bases, with 13 bases left in between. As DNA, the CDR3 is TGCAGCGTGATACTAGCCCGGGATACGCAGTATTTT. As protein: CSVILARDTQYF.